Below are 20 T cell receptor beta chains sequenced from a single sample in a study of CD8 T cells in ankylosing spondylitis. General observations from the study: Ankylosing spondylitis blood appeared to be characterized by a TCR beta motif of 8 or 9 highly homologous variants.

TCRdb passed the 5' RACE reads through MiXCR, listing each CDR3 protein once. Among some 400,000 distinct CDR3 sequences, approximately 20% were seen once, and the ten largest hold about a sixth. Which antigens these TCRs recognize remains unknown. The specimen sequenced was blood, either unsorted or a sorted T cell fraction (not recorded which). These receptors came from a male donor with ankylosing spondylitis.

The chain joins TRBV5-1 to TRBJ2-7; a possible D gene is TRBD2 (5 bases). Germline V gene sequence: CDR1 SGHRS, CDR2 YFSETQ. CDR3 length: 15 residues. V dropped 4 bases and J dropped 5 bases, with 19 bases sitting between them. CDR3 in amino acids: CASSPEPNLRDEQYF. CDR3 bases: TGCGCCAGCAGCCCCGAGCCCAATCTGAGGGACGAGCAGTACTTC.

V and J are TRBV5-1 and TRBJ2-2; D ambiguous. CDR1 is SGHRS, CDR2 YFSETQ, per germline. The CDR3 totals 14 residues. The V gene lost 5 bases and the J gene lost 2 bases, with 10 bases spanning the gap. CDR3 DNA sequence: TGCGCCAGCAGTCAGAGACCTAACACCGGGGAGCTGTTTTTT. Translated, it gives CASSQRPNTGELFF. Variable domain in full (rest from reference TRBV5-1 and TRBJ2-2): KAGVTQTPRYLIKTRGQQVTLSCSPISGHRSVSWYQQTPGQGLQFLFEYFSETQRNKGNFPGRFSGRQFSNSRSEMNVSTLELGDSALYLCASSQRPNTGELFFGEGSRLTVL.

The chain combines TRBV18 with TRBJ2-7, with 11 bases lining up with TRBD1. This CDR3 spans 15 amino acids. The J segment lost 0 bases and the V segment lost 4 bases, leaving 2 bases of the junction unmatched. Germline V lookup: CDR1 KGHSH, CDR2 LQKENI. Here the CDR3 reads CASSRGQGDSYEQYF. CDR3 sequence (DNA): TGTGCCAGCTCACGGGGACAGGGGGACTCCTACGAGCAGTACTTC. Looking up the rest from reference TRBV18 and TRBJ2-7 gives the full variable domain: NAGVMQNPRHLVRRRGQEARLRCSPMKGHSHVYWYRQLPEEGLKFMVYLQKENIIDESGMPKERFSAEFPKEGPSILRIQQVVRGDSAAYFCASSRGQGDSYEQYFGPGTRLTVT.

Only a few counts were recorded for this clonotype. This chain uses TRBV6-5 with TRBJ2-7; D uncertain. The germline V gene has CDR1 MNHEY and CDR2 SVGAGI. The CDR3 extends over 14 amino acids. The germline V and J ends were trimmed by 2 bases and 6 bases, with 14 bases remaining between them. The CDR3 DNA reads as TGTGCCAGCAGTTACACCCCGGATCTCTCCGAGCAGTACTTC. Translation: CASSYTPDLSEQYF.

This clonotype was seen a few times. The CDR3 loop is CASNKGEVSNEKLFF. As DNA, the CDR3 is TGTGCCAGCAACAAAGGGGAAGTGAGTAATGAAAAACTGTTTTTT. The J gene is TRBJ1-4, the V gene TRBV7-9; tentative D call: TRBD1 (5 bases). Germline assignment: CDR1 SEHNR and CDR2 FQNEAQ (reference sequence). Trimming removed 7 bases from V and 4 bases from J, with 16 bases in between. The length of the CDR3 is 15 residues.

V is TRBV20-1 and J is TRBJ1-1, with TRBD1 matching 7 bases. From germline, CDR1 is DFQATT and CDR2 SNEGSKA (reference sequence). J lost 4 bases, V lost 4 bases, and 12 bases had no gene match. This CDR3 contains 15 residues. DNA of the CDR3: TGCAGTGCTAAAAGGCAGGGGGTGATGTTCACTGAAGCTTTCTTT. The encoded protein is CSAKRQGVMFTEAFF.

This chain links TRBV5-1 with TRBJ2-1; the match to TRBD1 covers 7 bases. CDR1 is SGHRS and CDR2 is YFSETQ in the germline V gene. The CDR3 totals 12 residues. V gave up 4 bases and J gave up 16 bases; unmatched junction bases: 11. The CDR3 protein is CASSTGQELGFF. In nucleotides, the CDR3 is TGCGCCAGCAGCACCGGACAGGAGTTAGGCTTCTTC.

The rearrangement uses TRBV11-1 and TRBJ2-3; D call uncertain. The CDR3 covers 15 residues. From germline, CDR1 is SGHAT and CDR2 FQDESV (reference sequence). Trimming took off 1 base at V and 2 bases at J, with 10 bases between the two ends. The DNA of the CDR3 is TGTGCCAGCAGCTTAGAGGAGCCCCACACAGATACGCAGTATTTT. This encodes CASSLEEPHTDTQYF.

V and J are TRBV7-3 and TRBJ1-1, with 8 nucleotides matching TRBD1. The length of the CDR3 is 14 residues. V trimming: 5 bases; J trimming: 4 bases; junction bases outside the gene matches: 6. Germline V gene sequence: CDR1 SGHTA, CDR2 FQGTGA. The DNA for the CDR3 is TGTGCCAGCAGCGCGACAGGGGTGGGCACTGAAGCTTTCTTT. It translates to CASSATGVGTEAFF.

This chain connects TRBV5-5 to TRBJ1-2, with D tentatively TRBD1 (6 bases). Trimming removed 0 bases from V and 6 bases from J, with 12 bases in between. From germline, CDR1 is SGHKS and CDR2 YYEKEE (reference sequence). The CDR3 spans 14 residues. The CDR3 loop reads CASSLAGRGNGYTF. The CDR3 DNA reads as TGTGCCAGCAGCTTGGCGGGCAGGGGCAATGGCTACACCTTC. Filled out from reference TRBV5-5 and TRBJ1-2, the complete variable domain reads DAGVTQSPTHLIKTRGQQVTLRCSPISGHKSVSWYQQVLGQGPQFIFQYYEKEERGRGNFPDRFSARQFPNYSSELNVNALLLGDSALYLCASSLAGRGNGYTFGSGTRLTVV.

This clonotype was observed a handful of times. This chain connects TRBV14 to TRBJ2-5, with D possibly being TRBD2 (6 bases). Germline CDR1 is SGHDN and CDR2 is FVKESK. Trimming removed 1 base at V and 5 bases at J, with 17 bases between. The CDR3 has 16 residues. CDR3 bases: TGTGCCAGCAGCCAAGGAATCAAGCGGGCTATGGAGACCCAGTACTTC. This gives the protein CASSQGIKRAMETQYF. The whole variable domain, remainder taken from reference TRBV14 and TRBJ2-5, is EAGVTQFPSHSVIEKGQTVTLRCDPISGHDNLYWYRRVMGKEIKFLLHFVKESKQDESGMPNNRFLAERTGGTYSTLKVQPAELEDSGVYFCASSQGIKRAMETQYFGPGTRLLVL.

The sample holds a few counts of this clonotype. The CDR3 loop reads CASSFGGGLNTEAFF. CDR3 DNA sequence: TGTGCCAGCAGTTTTGGGGGAGGGCTGAACACTGAAGCTTTCTTT. The gene calls are TRBV12-3 or TRBV12-4 and TRBJ1-1, with a tentative D call TRBD1 (5 bases). Trimming stripped 3 bases from V and 0 bases from J, with 11 bases between. The CDR3 loop spans 15 amino acids.

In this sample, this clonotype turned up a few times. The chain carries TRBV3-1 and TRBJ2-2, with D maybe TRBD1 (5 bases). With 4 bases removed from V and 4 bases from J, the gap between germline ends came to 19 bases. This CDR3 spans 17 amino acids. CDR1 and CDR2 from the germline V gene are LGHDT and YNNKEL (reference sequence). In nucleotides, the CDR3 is TGTGCCAGCAGCCCAGACATCCGTGAAAGGGGCACCGGGGAGCTGTTTTTT. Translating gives CASSPDIRERGTGELFF.

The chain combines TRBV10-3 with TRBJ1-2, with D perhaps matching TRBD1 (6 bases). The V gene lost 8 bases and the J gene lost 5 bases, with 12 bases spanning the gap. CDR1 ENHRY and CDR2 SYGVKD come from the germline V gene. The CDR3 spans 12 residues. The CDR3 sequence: CAIARQAYGYTF. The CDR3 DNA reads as TGTGCCATCGCTAGACAGGCGTATGGCTACACCTTC.

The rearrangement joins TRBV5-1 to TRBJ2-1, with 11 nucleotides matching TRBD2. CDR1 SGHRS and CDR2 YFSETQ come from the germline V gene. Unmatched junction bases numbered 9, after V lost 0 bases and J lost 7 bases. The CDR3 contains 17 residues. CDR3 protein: CASSLVLAGGQGNEQFF. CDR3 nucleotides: TGCGCCAGCAGCTTGGTGCTAGCGGGAGGCCAGGGAAATGAGCAGTTCTTC.

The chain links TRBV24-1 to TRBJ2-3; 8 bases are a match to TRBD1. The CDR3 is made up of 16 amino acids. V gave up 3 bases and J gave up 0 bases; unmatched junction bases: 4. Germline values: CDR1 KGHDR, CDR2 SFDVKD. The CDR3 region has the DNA TGTGCCACCAGTGATCCATGGACAGGGAGCACAGATACGCAGTATTTT. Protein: CATSDPWTGSTDTQYF.

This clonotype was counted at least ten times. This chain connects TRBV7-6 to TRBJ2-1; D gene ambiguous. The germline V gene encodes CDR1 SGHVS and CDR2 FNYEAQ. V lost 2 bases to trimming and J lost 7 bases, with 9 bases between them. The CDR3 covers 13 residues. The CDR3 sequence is CASSLPVANEQFF. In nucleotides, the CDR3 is TGTGCCAGCAGCTTACCCGTTGCAAATGAGCAGTTCTTC.

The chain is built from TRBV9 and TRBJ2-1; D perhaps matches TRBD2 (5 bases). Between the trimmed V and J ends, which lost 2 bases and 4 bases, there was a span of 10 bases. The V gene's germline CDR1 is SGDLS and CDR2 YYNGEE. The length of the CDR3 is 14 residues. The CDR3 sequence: CASSVETGYNEQFF. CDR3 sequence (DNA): TGTGCCAGCAGCGTTGAGACGGGATACAATGAGCAGTTCTTC.

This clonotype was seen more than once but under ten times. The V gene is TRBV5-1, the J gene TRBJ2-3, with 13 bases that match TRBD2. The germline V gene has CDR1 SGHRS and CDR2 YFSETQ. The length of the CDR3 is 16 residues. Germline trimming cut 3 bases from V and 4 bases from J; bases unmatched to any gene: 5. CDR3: CASSYGLAGDSDTQYF. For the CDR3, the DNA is TGCGCCAGCAGCTACGGACTAGCGGGAGACTCAGATACGCAGTATTTT.

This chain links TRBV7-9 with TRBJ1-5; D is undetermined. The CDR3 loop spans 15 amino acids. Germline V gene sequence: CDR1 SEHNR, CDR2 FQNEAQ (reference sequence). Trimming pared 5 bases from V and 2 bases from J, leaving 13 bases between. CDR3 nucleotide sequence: TGTGCCAGCAGCCAAGGGTCTGACGGCAATCAGCCCCAGCATTTT. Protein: CASSQGSDGNQPQHF.